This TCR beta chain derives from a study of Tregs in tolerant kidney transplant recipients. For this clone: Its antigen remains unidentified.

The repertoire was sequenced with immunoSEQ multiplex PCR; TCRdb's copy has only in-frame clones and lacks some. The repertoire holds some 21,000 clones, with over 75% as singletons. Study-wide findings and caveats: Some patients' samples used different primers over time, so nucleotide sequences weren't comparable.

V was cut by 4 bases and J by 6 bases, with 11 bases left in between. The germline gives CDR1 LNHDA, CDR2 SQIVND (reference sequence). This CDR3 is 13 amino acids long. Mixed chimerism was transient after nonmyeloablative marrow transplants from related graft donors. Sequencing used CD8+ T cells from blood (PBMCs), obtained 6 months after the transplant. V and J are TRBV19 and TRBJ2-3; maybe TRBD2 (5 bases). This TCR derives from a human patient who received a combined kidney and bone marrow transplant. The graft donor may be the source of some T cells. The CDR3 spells CASSTSLGDTQYF. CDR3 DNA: TGTGCCAGTAGTACCTCACTAGGGGATACGCAGTATTTT. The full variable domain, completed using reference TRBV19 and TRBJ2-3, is DGGITQSPKYLFRKEGQNVTLSCEQNLNHDAMYWYRQDPGQGLRLIYYSQIVNDFQKGDIAEGYSVSREKKESFPLTVTSAQKNPTAFYLCASSTSLGDTQYFGPGTRLTVL.